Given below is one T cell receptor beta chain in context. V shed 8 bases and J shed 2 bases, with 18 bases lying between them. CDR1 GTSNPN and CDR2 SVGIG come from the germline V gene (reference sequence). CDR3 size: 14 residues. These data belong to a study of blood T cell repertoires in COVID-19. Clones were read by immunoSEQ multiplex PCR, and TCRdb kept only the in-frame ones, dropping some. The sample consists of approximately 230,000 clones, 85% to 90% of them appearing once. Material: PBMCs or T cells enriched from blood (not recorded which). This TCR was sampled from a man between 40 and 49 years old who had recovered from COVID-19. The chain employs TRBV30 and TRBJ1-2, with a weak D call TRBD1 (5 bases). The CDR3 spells CAATGPSGNYGYTF. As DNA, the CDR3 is TGTGCCGCAACAGGACCTTCAGGGAACTATGGCTACACCTTC.